Described below is a single T cell receptor beta chain sequence and its context. The data derive from a study of blood T cell repertoires in COVID-19. Across the whole study: T cells, B-cell-depleted T cells, or PBMCs provided the cDNA or gDNA that served as material.

Only in-frame clones appear in the TCRdb table, and some are missing; sequencing was by immunoSEQ multiplex PCR. This table has 290,000 or so clones, around 90% appearing once. Donors were grouped by their self-reported clinical history. Germline-derived CDR1 and CDR2 are SGHRS and YFSETQ. The CDR3 runs 16 residues. Trimming cost V 4 bases and J 5 bases; bases outside gene matches: 8. Sequenced: PBMCs or T cells enriched from blood (not recorded which). The receptor was derived from a young woman with acute COVID-19. The chain joins TRBV5-1 to TRBJ2-7, with TRBD2 matching 14 bases. The CDR3 region is CASSPGTSGRVDEQYF. In nucleotides, the CDR3 is TGCGCCAGCAGCCCCGGGACTAGCGGGAGAGTAGACGAGCAGTACTTC.